Presented here are 22 T cell receptor beta chains from one specimen sequenced in a study of breast tumors, draining lymph nodes, adjacent tissues (TCRdb year 2016). Library prep was done by multiplex PCR. Sequencing was performed on an Illumina HiSeq 2000. In TCRdb, the public reads were trimmed at Q25 with fastp and aligned with MiXCR, with productive beta chains retained. Each entry merges the rows of one CDR3 protein and shows their most common DNA and genes. For this sample the table gives some 200,000 distinct CDR3 sequences, of which 25% to 40% were detected only once. The ten most abundant clones make up 4% to 4.5% of the sample. The lymph node samples were taken from the axillary draining lymph nodes of breast cancer patients. The sequenced sample consisted of axillary lymph node tissue. The receptor source for this set is a female donor with breast cancer. Some clones in this sample may be carry-over from other donors' samples.

This clonotype was counted ten times or more. The CDR3 nucleotides are TGCGCCAGCAGCTTTGGTGGGGATTGGATAAATGGCTACACCTTC. Its protein product is CASSFGGDWINGYTF. The chain employs TRBV5-1 and TRBJ1-2, with D unresolved. The length of the CDR3 is 15 residues. V lost 2 bases and J 6 bases, leaving 17 bases between the germline ends. CDR1 and CDR2 from the germline V gene are SGHRS and YFSETQ.

This clonotype was counted ten times or more. This chain uses TRBV7-2 with TRBJ2-1; D remains unclear. The CDR3 is 12 amino acids. Germline V gives CDR1 SGHTA, CDR2 FQGNSA. V shed 5 bases and J shed 15 bases, with 17 bases lying between them. CDR3 amino acids: CASSPYSDPAFF. The CDR3 DNA sequence: TGTGCCAGCAGCCCCTACTCCGATCCGGCGTTCTTC.

In the case of this clonotype: This may arise from a read error, as a much more abundant clone is one base away. The chain is built from TRBV11-2 and TRBJ2-7; D call uncertain. From germline, CDR1 is SGHAT and CDR2 FQNNGV. The CDR3 loop spans 15 amino acids. Trimming removed 1 base at V and 2 bases at J, with 12 bases between. CDR3 loop: CASSLGGLTTYEQYF. CDR3 nucleotides: TGTGCCAGCAGCTTAGGGGGTCTAACTACCTACGAGCAGTACTTC.

This clonotype was detected ten times or more. This chain joins TRBV20-1 and TRBJ2-3, with a tentative D call TRBD2 (6 bases). The CDR3 sequence is 14 residues long. Per the germline V gene, CDR1 is DFQATT and CDR2 is SNEGSKA (reference sequence). Trimming removed 6 bases from V and 0 bases from J, with 13 bases in between. The CDR3 spells CSAPLAASTDTQYF. The CDR3 nucleotides read TGCAGTGCCCCACTAGCAGCTAGCACAGATACGCAGTATTTT.

This clonotype was picked up a small number of times. This may arise from a read error, as a much more abundant clone is one base away. The chain recombines TRBV20-1 with TRBJ2-1; 9 nucleotides line up with TRBD2. Germline V gene lookup returns CDR1 DFQATT and CDR2 SNEGSKA (reference sequence). The CDR3 has 14 residues. CDR3: CSGSLAGKYTEQFF. The CDR3 DNA follows: TGCAGCGGTAGTCTAGCGGGAAAGTACACTGAGCAGTTCTTC.

This clonotype was counted many times. A junction boundary mismatches the germline segment, possibly from a read error. This rearrangement joins TRBV7-2 to TRBJ2-6; TRBD1 agrees at 8 bases. This CDR3 comprises 15 residues. Per germline, CDR1 SGHTA and CDR2 FQGNSA. The CDR3 here is CASSLEGTGTFVLPF. DNA for the CDR3: TGTGCCAGCAGCTTAGAAGGGACAGGCACCTTCGTCCTGCCTTTC.

The CDR3 DNA follows: TGTGCCAGCACCGAGGACAGGTTGGGTGAAAAACTGTTTTTT. Protein product: CASTEDRLGEKLFF. This rearrangement joins TRBV2 to TRBJ1-4; 7 nucleotides line up with TRBD1. J gave up 7 bases and V 7 bases, and 9 bases lay outside the gene matches. There are 14 residues in the CDR3. CDR1 is SNHLY, CDR2 FYNNEI, per germline. The whole variable domain, filled in from reference TRBV2 and TRBJ1-4, reads EPEVTQTPSHQVTQMGQEVILRCVPISNHLYFYWYRQILGQKVEFLVSFYNNEISEKSEIFDDQFSVERPDGSNFTLKIRSTKLEDSAMYFCASTEDRLGEKLFFGSGTQLSVL.

V and J are TRBV19 and TRBJ1-2; TRBD1 is a possible D gene (5 bases). Germline V gives CDR1 LNHDA, CDR2 SQIVND (reference sequence). This CDR3 spans 11 amino acids. The ends were cut back, 5 bases at V and 10 bases at J, with 11 bases in the middle. CDR3 sequence (DNA): TGTGCCAGTAGTCGGGGGGGATCCTACACCTTC. Translation gives CASSRGGSYTF.

Ten or more counts support this clonotype. This chain connects TRBV11-2 to TRBJ2-5; 13 bases fit TRBD2. With V trimmed by 4 bases and J by 4 bases, 6 bases remained unmatched. The CDR3 spans 16 residues. CDR1 SGHAT and CDR2 FQNNGV come from the germline V gene. The CDR3 loop is CASSSRTSGGVETQYF. The CDR3 DNA sequence: TGTGCCAGCAGCTCCAGGACTAGCGGGGGTGTAGAGACCCAGTACTTC. Drawing the rest from reference TRBV11-2 and TRBJ2-5, the complete variable domain is EAGVAQSPRYKIIEKRQSVAFWCNPISGHATLYWYQQILGQGPKLLIQFQNNGVVDDSQLPKDRFSAERLKGVDSTLKIQPAKLEDSAVYLCASSSRTSGGVETQYFGPGTRLLVL.

This clonotype was recorded at least ten times. The chain recombines TRBV20-1 with TRBJ2-1; TRBD1 agrees at 7 bases. V trimming: 3 bases; J trimming: 4 bases; junction bases outside the gene matches: 6. Germline CDR1 and CDR2: DFQATT and SNEGSKA (reference sequence). The CDR3 is made up of 14 amino acids. The CDR3 sequence: CSARNRGIYNEQFF. The CDR3 DNA follows: TGCAGTGCTAGGAACAGGGGTATTTACAATGAGCAGTTCTTC.

With regard to this clonotype: Just one base apart from a much larger clone, this may be a read error. This chain links TRBV4-1 with TRBJ1-2; TRBD1 agrees at 8 bases. The junction had 10 bases not matched to a gene; V was cut back by 2 bases and J by 5 bases. This CDR3 region has 16 residues. Germline V lookup: CDR1 MGHRA, CDR2 YSYEKL. The CDR3 DNA sequence: TGCGCCAGCAGCCAAAGCCCCACAGGGGGAAGTTATGGCTACACCTTC. Protein: CASSQSPTGGSYGYTF.

In its sample, this clonotype was seen many times. The rearrangement links TRBV7-9 to TRBJ2-1, with 9 positions matching TRBD2. The germline CDR1 and CDR2 sequences are SEHNR and FQNEAQ (reference sequence). V shed 6 bases and J 1 base; nucleotides not matched to a gene: 13. The length of the CDR3 is 18 residues. CDR3 residues: CASRPQRGVPGSYNEQFF. CDR3 bases: TGTGCCAGCAGGCCCCAGCGGGGGGTCCCTGGATCCTACAATGAGCAGTTCTTC.

To note about this clonotype: A much bigger clone sits one base away, suggesting this may be a read error. The genes are TRBV20-1 and TRBJ1-2; D might be TRBD1 (6 bases). Trimming removed 2 bases at V and 10 bases at J, with 17 bases between. This CDR3 has 13 amino acids. Germline lookup yields CDR1 DFQATT and CDR2 SNEGSKA (reference sequence). In DNA, the CDR3 is TGCAGTGCTAGATCACAGGGATCGAGAGCCTACACCTTC. Translated: CSARSQGSRAYTF.

This chain uses TRBV11-3 with TRBJ2-5; a weak D match, TRBD2 (9 bases). Trimming cost V 5 bases and J 2 bases, with 27 bases left between them. The CDR3 is 19 amino acids. The V gene's germline CDR1 is SGHNT and CDR2 YENEEA. The CDR3 region has the DNA TGTGCCAGCAGCGCTGACAGGGGACCTGGGCTAGCGGGACAAGAGACCCAGTACTTC. This gives the protein CASSADRGPGLAGQETQYF.

This clonotype occurred many times. The V call is TRBV11-2, the J call TRBJ1-6; D unresolved. The CDR3 contains 14 residues. Trimming took 5 bases from V and 7 from J, leaving 12 bases between them. CDR1 and CDR2 from the germline V gene are SGHAT and FQNNGV. The CDR3 DNA sequence: TGTGCCAGCAGCGTCTGGACCAGAAATTCACCCCTCCACTTT. It specifies CASSVWTRNSPLHF.

This sequence joins TRBV2 and TRBJ2-5, with unresolved D. CDR1 and CDR2 from the germline V gene are SNHLY and FYNNEI. The CDR3 extends over 14 amino acids. Trimming shortened V by 7 bases and J by 5 bases, and 17 bases separated the two germline ends. The CDR3 DNA reads TGTGCCAGCACGGACCGTCGCGCAAGGGAGACCCAGTACTTC. It encodes CASTDRRARETQYF.

This clonotype came up many times. The chain links TRBV29-1 to TRBJ2-1, with 9 bases fitting TRBD2. Per the germline V gene, CDR1 is SQVTM and CDR2 is ANQGSEA. J lost 1 base, V lost 4 bases, and 8 bases had no gene match. This CDR3 has 16 amino acids. The CDR3 DNA follows: TGCAGCGTTGTGCGTAGCGGGAGAGAATCCTACAATGAGCAGTTCTTC. Translated, it gives CSVVRSGRESYNEQFF.

The sample holds many counts of this clonotype. A much larger clone is a single base away; this may be a read error. V gene TRBV20-1 combines with J gene TRBJ2-5; 10 bases line up with TRBD1. The V segment lost 1 base and the J segment 4 bases; nucleotides outside the gene matches: 6. CDR1 is DFQATT and CDR2 is SNEGSKA in the germline V gene (reference sequence). CDR3 size: 15 residues. The CDR3 loop reads CSARVGQGGPETQYF. CDR3 nucleotides: TGCAGTGCTAGAGTCGGACAGGGGGGCCCAGAGACCCAGTACTTC.

This clonotype was recorded at least ten times. The J gene is TRBJ1-6, the V gene TRBV9, with D uncertain. Trimming removed 3 bases from V and 10 bases from J, with 8 bases in between. The CDR3 has 12 residues. Germline V CDR1 and CDR2: SGDLS, YYNGEE. The CDR3 protein is CASSASGSPLHF. Written as DNA, the CDR3 is TGTGCCAGCAGCGCTAGCGGCTCACCCCTCCACTTT.

This clonotype was seen ten or more times. The rearrangement uses TRBV12-3 or TRBV12-4 and TRBJ2-3; D gene uncertain. Trimming left V 4 bases short and J 0 bases short, with 14 bases between. The CDR3 runs to 16 residues. CDR3 bases: TGTGCCAGCAGTTCCCCAACAGAGCTTAGCACAGATACGCAGTATTTT. The encoded protein is CASSSPTELSTDTQYF.

This clonotype was detected ten times or more. This sequence joins TRBV4-1 and TRBJ1-5; D might be TRBD1 (6 bases). The germline gives CDR1 MGHRA, CDR2 YSYEKL. The CDR3 extends over 16 amino acids. Trimming shortened V by 0 bases and J by 4 bases, and 13 bases separated the two germline ends. The CDR3 here is CASSQEGAGANQPQHF. CDR3 in DNA: TGCGCCAGCAGCCAAGAGGGGGCAGGGGCGAATCAGCCCCAGCATTTT.

At least ten counts were recorded for this clonotype. The chain is built from TRBV7-2 and TRBJ2-1; D gene unclear. Germline V gene data show CDR1 as SGHTA and CDR2 as FQGNSA. Trimming shortened V by 2 bases and J by 0 bases, and 5 bases separated the two germline ends. The CDR3 has 14 residues. CDR3 sequence reads: CASSLIGSYNEQFF. As DNA, the CDR3 is TGTGCCAGCAGCTTAATTGGCTCCTACAATGAGCAGTTCTTC.